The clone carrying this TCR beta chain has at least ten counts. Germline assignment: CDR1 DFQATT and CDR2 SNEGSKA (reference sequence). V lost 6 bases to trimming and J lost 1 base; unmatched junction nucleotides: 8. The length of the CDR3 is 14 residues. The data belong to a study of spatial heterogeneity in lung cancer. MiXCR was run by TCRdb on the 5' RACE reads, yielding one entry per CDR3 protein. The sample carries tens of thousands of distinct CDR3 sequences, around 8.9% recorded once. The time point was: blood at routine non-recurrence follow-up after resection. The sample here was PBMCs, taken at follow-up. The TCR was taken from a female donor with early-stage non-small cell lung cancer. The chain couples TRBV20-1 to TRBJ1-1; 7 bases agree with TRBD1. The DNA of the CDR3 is TGCAGTGCGCACAAGGGACAGAGGAACACTGAAGCTTTCTTT. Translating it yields CSAHKGQRNTEAFF.